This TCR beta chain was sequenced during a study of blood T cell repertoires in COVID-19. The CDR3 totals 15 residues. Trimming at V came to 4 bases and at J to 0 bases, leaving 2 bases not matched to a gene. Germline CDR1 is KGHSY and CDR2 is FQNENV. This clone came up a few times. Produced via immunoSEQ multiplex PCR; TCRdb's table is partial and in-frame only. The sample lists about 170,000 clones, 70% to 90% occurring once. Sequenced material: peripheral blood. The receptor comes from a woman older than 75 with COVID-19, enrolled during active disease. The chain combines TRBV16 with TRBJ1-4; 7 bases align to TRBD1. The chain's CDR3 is CASSPRGSTNEKLFF. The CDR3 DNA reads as TGTGCCAGCAGCCCCAGGGGGTCAACTAATGAAAAACTGTTTTTT.